These 8 T cell receptor beta chains were sequenced from one sample in a study of identifying expanded T cells in peripheral blood. Clones were read by immunoSEQ multiplex PCR, and TCRdb kept only the in-frame ones, dropping some. The sample has around 75,000 clones; 90% are singletons. Sequencing input: blood. Receptor source: a person aged 18 to 75 in good health.

V is TRBV2 and J is TRBJ2-3; TRBD2 matches at 7 bases. Germline lookup yields CDR1 SNHLY and CDR2 FYNNEI. The junction had 3 bases not matched to a gene; V was cut back by 7 bases and J by 2 bases. The length of the CDR3 is 13 residues. The CDR3, as DNA: TGTGCCAGCACTAGCGGTTACACAGATACGCAGTATTTT. Amino acids: CASTSGYTDTQYF. Supplemented by reference TRBV2 and TRBJ2-3, the full variable domain reads EPEVTQTPSHQVTQMGQEVILRCVPISNHLYFYWYRQILGQKVEFLVSFYNNEISEKSEIFDDQFSVERPDGSNFTLKIRSTKLEDSAMYFCASTSGYTDTQYFGPGTRLTVL.

The chain uses TRBV4-1 and TRBJ1-1; D unresolved. CDR3 length: 15 residues. The V end lost 0 bases, the J end lost 7 bases, and 15 bases lay between the germline ends. The V gene's germline CDR1 is MGHRA and CDR2 YSYEKL. CDR3 protein: CASSQDRSSQFEAFF. CDR3 nucleotide sequence: TGCGCCAGCAGCCAAGATCGGTCGTCGCAGTTTGAAGCTTTCTTT.

This chain uses TRBV5-1 with TRBJ1-1, with 9 nucleotides matching TRBD1. The CDR3 is made up of 14 amino acids. The trim removed 4 bases at V and 1 base at J, leaving 2 bases unmatched. From germline, CDR1 is SGHRS and CDR2 YFSETQ. The CDR3 protein is CASSPGQGNTEAFF. The CDR3 DNA reads TGCGCCAGCAGCCCGGGACAGGGGAACACTGAAGCTTTCTTT.

CDR3 in amino acids: CASSLRAGGGGYNEQFF. CDR3 bases: TGTGCCAGCAGCTTAAGGGCGGGAGGGGGCGGATACAATGAGCAGTTCTTC. The chain couples TRBV7-3 to TRBJ2-1; 9 positions match TRBD2. This CDR3 region has 17 residues. The J segment lost 4 bases and the V segment lost 1 base, leaving 8 bases of the junction unmatched. From germline, CDR1 is SGHTA and CDR2 FQGTGA.

This clone came up once. This chain joins TRBV30 and TRBJ2-1; 9 bases agree with TRBD2. CDR1 and CDR2 from the germline V gene are GTSNPN and SVGIG (reference sequence). The CDR3 is 15 residues long. Trimming at V came to 4 bases and at J to 0 bases, leaving 4 bases not matched to a gene. The CDR3 is CAWTSGVSSYNEQFF. DNA of the CDR3: TGTGCCTGGACTAGCGGGGTGAGCTCCTACAATGAGCAGTTCTTC.

J is TRBJ2-7 and V is TRBV7-8; D unclear. In germline, CDR1 is SGHVS, CDR2 FQNEAQ. This CDR3 is built from 13 residues. V lost 1 base and J 6 bases, leaving 10 bases between the germline ends. CDR3 sequence reads: CASSLEVLGEQYF. CDR3 coding DNA: TGTGCCAGCAGCTTAGAGGTCTTGGGCGAGCAGTACTTC.

This clone was counted a few times. A junction boundary mismatches the germline segment, possibly from a read error. The rearrangement uses TRBV19 and TRBJ1-6; D gene uncertain. CDR3 size: 13 residues. Germline CDR1 is LNHDA and CDR2 is SQIVND (reference sequence). The CDR3 coding sequence is TGTGCCAGTAGCATAGGGATGGATTCACCCCTCCACTTT. Its protein product is CASSIGMDSPLHF.

The chain is built from TRBV10-3 and TRBJ1-1; 9 bases are shared with TRBD1. Germline V CDR1 and CDR2: ENHRY, SYGVKD. Germline trimming cut 11 bases from V and 4 bases from J; bases unmatched to any gene: 8. The CDR3 runs 13 residues. CDR3: CAVQGAGVTEAFF. DNA of the CDR3: TGTGCCGTACAGGGGGCTGGGGTCACTGAAGCTTTCTTT.